Below are 24 T cell receptor beta chains sequenced from a single sample in a study of a mutant IDH1 vaccine in newly diagnosed glioma. Their antigens are not known. Time point of the sample: week 35, safety follow-up. A 20-mer mutant IDH1 peptide at 300 ug was injected subcutaneously with topical imiquimod. Sequencing used immunoSEQ multiplex PCR; TCRdb keeps in-frame clones, though not all of them. Among about 48,000 clones listed, roughly 80% were seen once. The starting material was PBMCs, obtained from a glioma patient whose treatment included an IDH1 peptide vaccine. The receptors were sampled from a man in his forties or fifties with glioma.

The gene calls are TRBV7-2 and TRBJ2-5, with D possibly TRBD1 on 6 matching bases. V was clipped by 1 base and J by 4 bases, with 10 bases between them. The length of the CDR3 is 14 residues. From germline, CDR1 is SGHTA and CDR2 FQGNSA. The CDR3, as DNA: TGTGCCAGCAGCTTAGTAAGGGGGTCAGAGACCCAGTACTTC. Translated, it gives CASSLVRGSETQYF.

The J gene is TRBJ1-5, the V gene TRBV6-5; D is unclear. From germline, CDR1 is MNHEY and CDR2 SVGAGI. CDR3 length: 13 amino acids. V shed 2 bases and J shed 1 base, with 3 bases lying between them. CDR3 coding DNA: TGTGCCAGCAGTTACGACAGCAATCAGCCCCAGCATTTT. Translating it yields CASSYDSNQPQHF.

The chain is built from TRBV7-2 and TRBJ1-6; 9 nucleotides align to TRBD1. Germline CDR1 is SGHTA and CDR2 is FQGNSA. This CDR3 comprises 15 residues. Unmatched junction bases numbered 6, after V lost 3 bases and J lost 9 bases. In DNA, the CDR3 is TGTGCCAGCAGCTTGGTGGGACAGGGCTCTTCACCCCTCCACTTT. Translation: CASSLVGQGSSPLHF. The variable domain in full, with the rest retrieved from reference TRBV7-2 and TRBJ1-6, is GAGVSQSPSNKVTEKGKDVELRCDPISGHTALYWYRQSLGQGLEFLIYFQGNSAPDKSGLPSDRFSAERTGGSVSTLTIQRTQQEDSAVYLCASSLVGQGSSPLHFGNGTRLTVT.

As DNA, the CDR3 is TGTGCCAGCAGATCCCTTCTCTCTGGAAACACCATATATTTT. It yields the protein CASRSLLSGNTIYF. The V gene is TRBV6-5, the J gene TRBJ1-3; D unclear. The V and J ends lost 6 bases and 0 bases respectively, with 9 bases between them. Germline CDR1 is MNHEY and CDR2 is SVGAGI. This CDR3 has 14 residues.

This chain connects TRBV6-5 to TRBJ2-7; tentative D call: TRBD2 (5 bases). Germline CDR1 is MNHEY and CDR2 is SVGAGI. The CDR3 extends over 14 amino acids. V lost 5 bases and J lost 6, with 17 bases in between. CDR3 nucleotide sequence: TGTGCCAGCAGTGAAACCCCCGGAGGTGGCGAGCAGTACTTC. This sequence encodes CASSETPGGGEQYF.

This clone came up once. This rearrangement joins TRBV23-1 to TRBJ1-3, with a weak D call TRBD1 (5 bases). TRBV23-1 is marked as an open reading frame, function uncertain. The germline V and J ends were trimmed by 3 bases and 3 bases, with 15 bases remaining between them. The CDR3 runs 16 residues. This chain's CDR3 is CASSQSGEGGGNTIYF. CDR3 DNA sequence: TGCGCCAGCAGTCAGTCGGGGGAAGGAGGTGGAAACACCATATATTTT.

The chain is built from TRBV9 and TRBJ2-1; D gene ambiguous. The ends were cut back, 1 base at V and 10 bases at J, with 9 bases in the middle. From germline, CDR1 is SGDLS and CDR2 YYNGEE. The CDR3 length is 12 residues. In nucleotides, the CDR3 is TGTGCCAGCAGCGTACCCGACGAGGAGCAGTTCTTC. Residues: CASSVPDEEQFF.

The chain couples TRBV19 to TRBJ2-5; TRBD2 matches at 7 bases. The germline V gene has CDR1 LNHDA and CDR2 SQIVND (reference sequence). After removal of 5 bases from V and 5 bases from J, the junction contained 8 bases not matched to a gene. This CDR3 has 14 amino acids. Here the CDR3 reads CASSRLAVGETQYF. CDR3 coding DNA: TGTGCCAGTAGTCGGCTAGCGGTGGGGGAGACCCAGTACTTC.

The chain uses TRBV10-1 and TRBJ1-5; TRBD1 is a possible D gene (6 bases). The CDR3 totals 17 residues. CDR1 WNHNN and CDR2 SYGVQD come from the germline V gene (reference sequence). With 6 bases removed from V and 4 bases from J, the gap between germline ends came to 22 bases. The CDR3 region has the DNA TGCGCCAGCAGCCCACTACTGACAGGAAGCGATAATCAGCCCCAGCATTTT. Residues: CASSPLLTGSDNQPQHF.

The rearrangement links TRBV6-4 to TRBJ2-3; 8 bases map to TRBD1. The CDR3 spans 16 residues. CDR1 is MRHNA and CDR2 is SNTAGT in the germline V gene. The ends lost 3 bases at V and 3 bases at J; junction bases unmatched: 8. The CDR3 nucleotides are TGTGCCAGCAGTGAAGTTGGAACAGGGGGGACAGATACGCAGTATTTT. Translation: CASSEVGTGGTDTQYF.

The rearrangement links TRBV18 to TRBJ1-4; no clear D. Trimming left V 3 bases short and J 0 bases short, with 8 bases between. The V gene's germline CDR1 is KGHSH and CDR2 LQKENI. The CDR3 has 15 residues. The CDR3 DNA follows: TGTGCCAGCTCACCTAGTAGCTCAACTAATGAAAAACTGTTTTTT. Amino acid sequence: CASSPSSSTNEKLFF. Looking up the rest from reference TRBV18 and TRBJ1-4 gives the full variable domain: NAGVMQNPRHLVRRRGQEARLRCSPMKGHSHVYWYRQLPEEGLKFMVYLQKENIIDESGMPKERFSAEFPKEGPSILRIQQVVRGDSAAYFCASSPSSSTNEKLFFGSGTQLSVL.

The rearrangement links TRBV27 to TRBJ1-5; D might be TRBD1 (5 bases). Trimming shortened V by 6 bases and J by 4 bases, and 13 bases separated the two germline ends. CDR3 size: 14 residues. CDR1 MNHEY and CDR2 SMNVEV come from the germline V gene (reference sequence). The CDR3 nucleotides read TGTGCCAGCAGACCGGACATACCAAATCAGCCCCAGCATTTT. Amino acid sequence: CASRPDIPNQPQHF.

The V gene is TRBV15, the J gene TRBJ2-3; D is unresolved. This CDR3 has 14 amino acids. Germline CDR1 reads LNHNV; CDR2 reads YYDKDF (reference sequence). Trimming stripped 1 base from V and 4 bases from J, with 9 bases between. CDR3: CATSRGGVADTQYF. The DNA for the CDR3 is TGTGCCACCAGCAGAGGTGGGGTGGCAGATACGCAGTATTTT.

This chain links TRBV5-1 with TRBJ1-3, with D maybe TRBD1 (6 bases). Germline CDR1 and CDR2: SGHRS and YFSETQ. The V gene lost 4 bases and the J gene lost 1 base, with 12 bases spanning the gap. The CDR3 is 15 residues long. CDR3 coding DNA: TGCGCCAGCAGCCCGGAGGGGGGATCTGGAAACACCATATATTTT. Its protein is CASSPEGGSGNTIYF. Filled out from reference TRBV5-1 and TRBJ1-3, the complete variable domain reads KAGVTQTPRYLIKTRGQQVTLSCSPISGHRSVSWYQQTPGQGLQFLFEYFSETQRNKGNFPGRFSGRQFSNSRSEMNVSTLELGDSALYLCASSPEGGSGNTIYFGEGSWLTVV.

V is TRBV2 and J is TRBJ1-2, with D perhaps TRBD1 (5 bases). Germline assignment: CDR1 SNHLY and CDR2 FYNNEI. The CDR3 spans 14 residues. The ends were cut back, 1 base at V and 7 bases at J, with 13 bases in the middle. The CDR3 loop reads CASSEVGREGGYTF. The DNA for the CDR3 is TGTGCCAGCAGTGAAGTTGGCAGGGAGGGTGGCTACACCTTC. The full variable domain, completed using reference TRBV2 and TRBJ1-2, is EPEVTQTPSHQVTQMGQEVILRCVPISNHLYFYWYRQILGQKVEFLVSFYNNEISEKSEIFDDQFSVERPDGSNFTLKIRSTKLEDSAMYFCASSEVGREGGYTFGSGTRLTVV.

The rearrangement joins TRBV25-1 to TRBJ1-2, with D possibly TRBD1 on 5 matching bases. Per the germline V gene, CDR1 is MGHDK and CDR2 is SYGVNS. The CDR3 length is 13 residues. V was cut by 3 bases and J by 5 bases, with 10 bases left in between. Here the CDR3 reads CASSDRQPYGYTF. The DNA for the CDR3 is TGTGCCAGCAGTGACCGACAGCCATATGGCTACACCTTC.

V is TRBV18 and J is TRBJ2-7; 7 bases are a match to TRBD1. From germline, CDR1 is KGHSH and CDR2 LQKENI. Trimming removed 1 base from V and 0 bases from J; junction bases left unmatched: 3. The CDR3 covers 15 residues. CDR3 sequence: CASSPQGAGSYEQYF. CDR3 coding DNA: TGTGCCAGCTCACCACAGGGGGCTGGCTCCTACGAGCAGTACTTC. Full variable domain (outside the CDR3, taken from reference TRBV18 and TRBJ2-7): NAGVMQNPRHLVRRRGQEARLRCSPMKGHSHVYWYRQLPEEGLKFMVYLQKENIIDESGMPKERFSAEFPKEGPSILRIQQVVRGDSAAYFCASSPQGAGSYEQYFGPGTRLTVT.

This clone came up many times. The rearrangement uses TRBV11-2 and TRBJ2-7; D gene uncertain. The V gene's germline CDR1 is SGHAT and CDR2 FQNNGV. The CDR3 is 15 amino acids. V lost 5 bases and J lost 3, with 17 bases in between. The CDR3 is CASSVTPNGLYEQYF. The CDR3, as DNA: TGTGCCAGCAGCGTTACGCCAAATGGGCTCTACGAGCAGTACTTC.

This chain links TRBV5-6 with TRBJ2-1; 11 bases are shared with TRBD2. V gave up 3 bases and J gave up 4 bases; unmatched junction bases: 3. The CDR3 length is 15 residues. The V gene's germline CDR1 is SGHDT and CDR2 YYEEEE. CDR3 sequence: CASSSGTSGYNEQFF. The CDR3 DNA follows: TGTGCCAGCAGCTCAGGGACTAGCGGTTACAATGAGCAGTTCTTC.

This clone was recorded only once. The V and J genes are TRBV7-8 and TRBJ2-7; 13 nucleotides match TRBD2. The CDR3 totals 17 residues. The V and J ends lost 2 bases and 0 bases, in that order; junction bases with no gene match: 4. Germline assignment: CDR1 SGHVS and CDR2 FQNEAQ. This chain's CDR3 is CASSLTSGGVSSYEQYF. CDR3 bases: TGTGCCAGCAGCTTAACTAGCGGGGGGGTTAGCTCCTACGAGCAGTACTTC.

V gene TRBV5-1 combines with J gene TRBJ2-5; D is ambiguous. Germline V gene data show CDR1 as SGHRS and CDR2 as YFSETQ. Deletions cut 0 bases from V and 5 bases from J, with 11 bases between. This CDR3 is built from 14 residues. Written as DNA, the CDR3 is TGCGCCAGCAGCTTGGGGGTAGCTTGGGAGACCCAGTACTTC. Translation: CASSLGVAWETQYF.

J is TRBJ1-5 and V is TRBV30; TRBD1 is a possible D gene (5 bases). Per germline, CDR1 GTSNPN and CDR2 SVGIG (reference sequence). Between the trimmed V and J ends, which lost 2 bases and 0 bases, there was a span of 8 bases. The CDR3 consists of 14 residues. CDR3 bases: TGTGCCTGGAGTCGTGACAGTAGCAATCAGCCCCAGCATTTT. Translating gives CAWSRDSSNQPQHF.

The chain has TRBV6-1 and TRBJ1-4; unclear D gene. The V end was cut by 1 base, the J end by 5 bases, with 11 bases between. Germline assignment: CDR1 MNHNS and CDR2 SASEGT. The CDR3 spans 15 residues. The CDR3 DNA reads as TGTGCCAGCAGTGAAGGGGAAGGGTTGAATGAAAAACTGTTTTTT. Amino acids: CASSEGEGLNEKLFF.

The rearrangement uses TRBV4-2 and TRBJ2-5; the match to TRBD1 covers 8 bases. The CDR3 is 15 residues long. The ends lost 3 bases at V and 5 bases at J; junction bases unmatched: 8. CDR1 LGHNA and CDR2 YNFKEQ come from the germline V gene. CDR3 residues: CASSQGQAAGETQYF. The CDR3 DNA follows: TGTGCCAGCAGCCAGGGACAGGCCGCCGGGGAGACCCAGTACTTC.